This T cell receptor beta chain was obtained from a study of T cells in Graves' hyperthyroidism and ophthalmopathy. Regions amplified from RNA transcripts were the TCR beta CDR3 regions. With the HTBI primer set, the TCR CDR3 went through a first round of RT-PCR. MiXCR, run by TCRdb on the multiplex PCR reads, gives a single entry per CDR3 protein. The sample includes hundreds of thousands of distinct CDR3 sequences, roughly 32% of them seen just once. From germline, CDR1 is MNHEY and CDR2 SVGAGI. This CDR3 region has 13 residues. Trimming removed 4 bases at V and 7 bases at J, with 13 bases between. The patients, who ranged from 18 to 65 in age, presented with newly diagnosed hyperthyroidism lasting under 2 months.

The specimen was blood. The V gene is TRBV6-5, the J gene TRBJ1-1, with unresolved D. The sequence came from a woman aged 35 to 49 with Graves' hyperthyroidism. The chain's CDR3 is CASSSGATVEAFF. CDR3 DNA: TGTGCCAGCAGTTCAGGCGCCACCGTTGAAGCTTTCTTT.